This passage covers 21 T cell receptor beta chains from one sample sequenced in a study of T-cell memory formation after mild COVID-19. TCRdb analysed the 5' RACE reads with MiXCR anew, one entry per CDR3 protein. This sample has about 360,000 distinct CDR3 sequences; under 15% occur once, and the top ten carry less than 25%. Sequencing was carried out using PBMCs or a T cell subset sorted from them (not recorded which). Receptors originate from a man aged 18 to 30 who had mild COVID-19 (a few samples of this study predate the infection). Cell type and time point are not known.

The chain carries TRBV20-1 and TRBJ1-2, with a weak D call TRBD1 (6 bases). The CDR3 is made up of 12 amino acids. Germline loops: CDR1 DFQATT, CDR2 SNEGSKA (reference sequence). V was clipped by 3 bases and J by 5 bases, with 10 bases between them. The CDR3: CSARDSPYGYTF. As DNA, the CDR3 is TGCAGTGCTAGGGACAGTCCTTATGGCTACACCTTC.

This clonotype was seen just once. CDR3 coding DNA: TGTGCCAGCAGCCAAGATTGGGGGGATAACTATGGCTACACCTTC. It codes for CASSQDWGDNYGYTF. The chain is built from TRBV4-2 and TRBJ1-2, with D possibly being TRBD1 (5 bases). The CDR3 runs 15 residues. Per germline, CDR1 LGHNA and CDR2 YNFKEQ. V was cut by 0 bases and J by 1 base, with 9 bases left in between.

This clonotype appeared a few times. This chain uses TRBV5-5 with TRBJ2-1; 7 nucleotides align to TRBD1. From germline, CDR1 is SGHKS and CDR2 YYEKEE (reference sequence). J was trimmed by 3 bases and V by 5 bases; bases with no gene match: 8. The CDR3 contains 15 residues. CDR3 sequence: CASRRPQGVYNEQFF. CDR3 sequence (DNA): TGTGCCAGCAGGCGGCCCCAGGGGGTCTACAATGAGCAGTTCTTC.

This clonotype was seen a handful of times. This CDR3 reads CASSSSDGGSTEAFF. CDR3 in DNA: TGCGCCAGCAGCTCGTCAGACGGCGGGTCCACTGAAGCTTTCTTT. The chain uses TRBV5-1 and TRBJ1-1, with D hard to call. The CDR3 totals 15 residues. In germline, CDR1 is SGHRS, CDR2 YFSETQ. V was trimmed by 3 bases and J by 4 bases, leaving 16 bases between them. The entire variable domain, with the rest obtained from reference TRBV5-1 and TRBJ1-1, is as follows: KAGVTQTPRYLIKTRGQQVTLSCSPISGHRSVSWYQQTPGQGLQFLFEYFSETQRNKGNFPGRFSGRQFSNSRSEMNVSTLELGDSALYLCASSSSDGGSTEAFFGQGTRLTVV.

V and J are TRBV6-1 and TRBJ1-5; D not resolved. The V gene lost 3 bases and the J gene lost 6 bases, with 6 bases spanning the gap. Germline-derived CDR1 and CDR2 are MNHNS and SASEGT. The CDR3 has 12 amino acids. CDR3 bases: TGTGCCAGCAGTGATTGGTTTCAGCCCCAGCATTTT. Its protein is CASSDWFQPQHF.

This clonotype was seen only a few times. The genes are TRBV29-1 and TRBJ1-4, with 7 bases that match TRBD1. This CDR3 has 14 residues. V trimming: 4 bases; J trimming: 7 bases; junction bases outside the gene matches: 9. Germline CDR1 reads SQVTM; CDR2 reads ANQGSEA. The CDR3 here is CSVAHGTEGEKLFF. The DNA of the CDR3 is TGCAGCGTTGCGCACGGGACAGAAGGTGAAAAACTGTTTTTT.

There are many counts of this clonotype. The V and J genes are TRBV5-1 and TRBJ1-4, with TRBD1 identical over 7 bases. This CDR3 contains 14 residues. V dropped 0 bases and J dropped 8; count of bases not matched to a gene: 4. Germline V gives CDR1 SGHRS, CDR2 YFSETQ. The CDR3 DNA is TGCGCCAGCAGCTTGGAGGGGGCGCGGGAAAAACTGTTTTTT. This codes for CASSLEGAREKLFF.

This clonotype was seen more than once but under ten times. The chain employs TRBV20-1 and TRBJ2-7; 9 nucleotides agree with TRBD1. The CDR3 is 13 residues long. V trimming: 3 bases; J trimming: 7 bases; junction bases outside the gene matches: 7. Per the germline V gene, CDR1 is DFQATT and CDR2 is SNEGSKA (reference sequence). The DNA for the CDR3 is TGCAGTGCTAGGTGGGACAGGGACGTGGAGCAGTACTTC. Translated: CSARWDRDVEQYF.

This clonotype was detected only a few times. This chain connects TRBV29-1 to TRBJ2-5; D may be TRBD1 or TRBD2 (5 bases each). The CDR3 is 12 residues long. Germline values: CDR1 SQVTM, CDR2 ANQGSEA. Trimming took off 5 bases at V and 2 bases at J, with 9 bases between the two ends. The CDR3, as DNA: TGCAGCGTTAGAGAGGGGCAAGAGACCCAGTACTTC. Translated: CSVREGQETQYF.

This clonotype was detected many times. The chain carries TRBV7-2 and TRBJ2-1; 10 positions match TRBD2. CDR1 is SGHTA, CDR2 FQGNSA, per germline. V lost 10 bases to trimming and J lost 0 bases; unmatched junction nucleotides: 3. This CDR3 comprises 14 residues. CDR3 region: CAILAGDSYNEQFF. Written as DNA, the CDR3 is TGTGCCATCCTAGCGGGAGACTCCTACAATGAGCAGTTCTTC. Full variable domain (outside the CDR3, taken from reference TRBV7-2 and TRBJ2-1): GAGVSQSPSNKVTEKGKDVELRCDPISGHTALYWYRQSLGQGLEFLIYFQGNSAPDKSGLPSDRFSAERTGGSVSTLTIQRTQQEDSAVYLCAILAGDSYNEQFFGPGTRLTVL.

This clonotype has just a few counts. This rearrangement joins TRBV7-9 to TRBJ2-1; 9 bases fit TRBD1. V lost 5 bases and J lost 2; bases outside the gene matches: 7. This CDR3 has 16 residues. Germline values: CDR1 SEHNR, CDR2 FQNEAQ (reference sequence). The CDR3, as DNA: TGTGCCAGCAGCACCCGGGACAGGGTTCCCTACAATGAGCAGTTCTTC. This gives the protein CASSTRDRVPYNEQFF.

This clonotype came up many times. The rearrangement joins TRBV4-3 to TRBJ2-1; 10 positions match TRBD1. Trimming took 0 bases from V and 8 from J; bases not matched to a gene: 4. In germline, CDR1 is LGHNA, CDR2 YSLEER. This CDR3 is built from 15 residues. CDR3 sequence reads: CASSQEGQGWDEQFF. The CDR3 nucleotides are TGCGCCAGCAGCCAAGAGGGACAGGGGTGGGATGAGCAGTTCTTC.

This clonotype came up a few times. The chain has TRBV7-3 and TRBJ2-1; D gene uncertain. Germline-derived CDR1 and CDR2 are SGHTA and FQGTGA. Trimming shortened V by 6 bases and J by 4 bases, and 28 bases separated the two germline ends. The CDR3 consists of 19 residues. Here the CDR3 DNA reads TGTGCCAGCAGTCCCAAAGATGGACGAAAGGTTACTCCATACAATGAGCAGTTCTTC. Amino acids: CASSPKDGRKVTPYNEQFF.

This clonotype was seen at least ten times. Mismatch with germline at one junction end may stem from a read error. The genes are TRBV5-1 and TRBJ1-2, with a tentative D call TRBD1 (6 bases). CDR1 and CDR2 from the germline V gene are SGHRS and YFSETQ. The CDR3 is made up of 13 amino acids. CDR3 DNA sequence: TGTGCCAGCAGCTTGGACAGTAACTATGGCTACACCTTC. Translated: CASSLDSNYGYTF. Based on the CDR3 plus reference TRBV5-1 and TRBJ1-2, the full variable domain is KAGVTQTPRYLIKTRGQQVTLSCSPISGHRSVSWYQQTPGQGLQFLFEYFSETQRNKGNFPGRFSGRQFSNSRSEMNVSTLELGDSALYLCASSLDSNYGYTFGSGTRLTVV.

The rearrangement uses TRBV12-3 or TRBV12-4 and TRBJ1-2, with TRBD1 matching over 10 bases. There are 16 residues in the CDR3. The V and J ends lost 4 bases and 1 base, in that order; junction bases with no gene match: 6. Here the CDR3 DNA reads TGTGCCAGCAGTTGGACAGGGGGTTTTAGTAACTATGGCTACACCTTC. Translated: CASSWTGGFSNYGYTF.

Only a few counts were recorded for this clonotype. The chain carries TRBV7-9 and TRBJ1-1; D possibly corresponds to TRBD1 (5 bases). The CDR3 consists of 16 residues. V was shortened by 4 bases and J by 1 base, with 16 bases between the two germline ends. Per the germline V gene, CDR1 is SEHNR and CDR2 is FQNEAQ (reference sequence). The CDR3, as DNA: TGTGCCAGCAGCTCGGCTAGGGACGGAAAGAACACTGAAGCTTTCTTT. Its translation: CASSSARDGKNTEAFF.

Concerning this clonotype itself: One junction end does not reproduce the germline sequence, and a read error may be involved. This chain connects TRBV20-1 to TRBJ1-6; 7 bases map to TRBD1. The CDR3 loop spans 13 amino acids. Germline lookup yields CDR1 DFQATT and CDR2 SNEGSKA (reference sequence). DNA for the CDR3: TGCAGTGCTGTCCGGGACAGAAATTCACCCCTACACTTT. Amino acids: CSAVRDRNSPLHF.

The V call is TRBV27, the J call TRBJ1-5; maybe TRBD1 (5 bases). Trimming cost V 2 bases and J 4 bases, with 9 bases left between them. This CDR3 contains 14 residues. Germline V CDR1 and CDR2: MNHEY, SMNVEV (reference sequence). CDR3 sequence reads: CASSLEGLNQPQHF. CDR3 sequence (DNA): TGTGCCAGCAGTTTAGAGGGGCTTAATCAGCCCCAGCATTTT.

This sequence joins TRBV19 and TRBJ1-4; D may be TRBD1 (5 bases). The CDR3 runs 14 residues. The ends were cut back, 4 bases at V and 4 bases at J, with 10 bases in the middle. CDR1 is LNHDA and CDR2 is SQIVND in the germline V gene (reference sequence). The CDR3 bases are TGTGCCAGTAGTAGTCGACAGTATAATGAAAAACTGTTTTTT. It translates to CASSSRQYNEKLFF.

In its sample, this clonotype was seen a few times. The J gene is TRBJ1-1, the V gene TRBV5-6; a possible D gene is TRBD1 (5 bases). The CDR3 totals 15 residues. Germline V gives CDR1 SGHDT, CDR2 YYEEEE. Trimming left V 0 bases short and J 4 bases short, with 13 bases between. CDR3 DNA sequence: TGTGCCAGCAGCTTGGCCGGGCTCCAGGGCACTGAAGCTTTCTTT. Translating gives CASSLAGLQGTEAFF.

The rearrangement joins TRBV10-3 to TRBJ2-7; 7 nucleotides match TRBD1. The ends lost 3 bases at V and 3 bases at J; junction bases unmatched: 11. Germline CDR1 and CDR2: ENHRY and SYGVKD. The CDR3 is 16 residues long. Here the CDR3 DNA reads TGTGCCATCAGTGAAAGGACAGGACCGGTAGGCTACGAGCAGTACGTC. It encodes CAISERTGPVGYEQYV.